These 20 T cell receptor beta chains share one sample of origin, sequenced in a study of regulatory T cells in long-lasting Graves disease. HTBI primers from iRepertoire and Arm-PCR of CDR3 regions yielded the TCR beta libraries. MiXCR, run by TCRdb on the multiplex PCR reads, gives a single entry per CDR3 protein. Of about 560,000 distinct CDR3 sequences in the sample, about 16% were seen once. The time point denotes: newly diagnosed GD, antithyroid drugs for less than 3 months. Following extraction of RNA from PBMCs, that RNA was used to make the TCR library. The same sample was also used in a study of T cells in Graves' hyperthyroidism and ophthalmopathy.

Sequences were derived from peripheral blood mononuclear cells (PBMCs), sampled at new diagnosis, from a patient treated with antithyroid drugs. These receptors all stem from a man aged 18 to 30 with Graves disease.

This clonotype was seen repeatedly, ten times or more. V gene TRBV7-8 combines with J gene TRBJ1-5, with D possibly being TRBD1 (6 bases). This CDR3 region has 18 residues. From germline, CDR1 is SGHVS and CDR2 FQNEAQ. V was clipped by 3 bases and J by 1 base, with 19 bases between them. The CDR3 DNA follows: TGTGCCAGCAGCTTGATGTCAATGGACAGTCAGAGCAATCAGCCCCAGCATTTT. This sequence encodes CASSLMSMDSQSNQPQHF.

The chain has TRBV11-1 and TRBJ2-1, with TRBD2 matching over 11 bases. CDR3 length equals 15 residues. The junction had 4 bases not matched to a gene; V was cut back by 1 base and J by 8 bases. Germline lookup yields CDR1 SGHAT and CDR2 FQDESV (reference sequence). DNA for the CDR3: TGTGCCAGCAGCTTAGGACTAGCGGGGTGGGATGAGCAGTTCTTC. Translation gives CASSLGLAGWDEQFF.

Comment on this clonotype: A read error may be the cause here, since a much bigger clone is one base away. The chain links TRBV6-2 or TRBV6-3 to TRBJ2-1; 9 bases agree with TRBD2. The germline V gene encodes CDR1 MNHEY and CDR2 SVGEGT. The CDR3 loop spans 19 amino acids. V gave up 4 bases and J gave up 6 bases; unmatched junction bases: 19. The chain's CDR3 is CASSSPLCAGGALGNEQFF. Written as DNA, the CDR3 is TGTGCCAGCAGTTCGCCCCTCTGTGCGGGAGGGGCCCTTGGCAATGAGCAGTTCTTC.

This clonotype was observed many times. This chain connects TRBV28 to TRBJ2-7; weak D call: TRBD1 (5 bases). The CDR3 contains 12 residues. Germline V gene lookup returns CDR1 MDHEN and CDR2 SYDVKM. With 4 bases removed from V and 3 bases from J, the gap between germline ends came to 7 bases. The CDR3 spells CASSSRGYEQYF. DNA of the CDR3: TGTGCCAGCAGTTCTAGGGGCTACGAGCAGTACTTC.

This chain joins TRBV28 and TRBJ2-7; 7 positions match TRBD2. CDR3 length: 15 amino acids. CDR1 is MDHEN, CDR2 SYDVKM, per germline. Germline trimming cut 4 bases from V and 5 bases from J; bases unmatched to any gene: 11. CDR3 sequence reads: CASSSPSGGNDEQYF. DNA of the CDR3: TGTGCCAGCAGTTCCCCATCGGGGGGTAACGACGAGCAGTACTTC.

This clonotype was detected many times. The V call is TRBV20-1, the J call TRBJ2-3, with TRBD2 matching over 11 bases. The length of the CDR3 is 15 residues. From germline, CDR1 is DFQATT and CDR2 SNEGSKA (reference sequence). V lost 6 bases to trimming and J lost 1 base; unmatched junction nucleotides: 6. This chain's CDR3 is CSAPTSGKGTDTQYF. The DNA of the CDR3 is TGCAGTGCGCCGACTAGCGGGAAAGGCACAGATACGCAGTATTTT.

This clonotype was observed a few times. The chain uses TRBV7-9 and TRBJ2-5, with 8 bases aligning to TRBD2. The germline V gene has CDR1 SEHNR and CDR2 FQNEAQ (reference sequence). This CDR3 comprises 16 residues. V was clipped by 5 bases and J by 4 bases; unmatched bases: 12. In DNA form, the CDR3 reads TGTGCCAGCAGCCCCATTCGGGGGGGGCATAGAGAGACCCAGTACTTC. It yields the protein CASSPIRGGHRETQYF.

V is TRBV5-1 and J is TRBJ2-1, with 7 bases lining up with TRBD2. The V gene's germline CDR1 is SGHRS and CDR2 YFSETQ. J was trimmed by 9 bases and V by 2 bases; bases with no gene match: 23. This CDR3 has 19 residues. CDR3 coding DNA: TGCGCCAGCAGCTTTTCCCCCGCCGGGACTATCGGACGGATACGTGAGCAGTTCTTC. Residues: CASSFSPAGTIGRIREQFF. The full variable domain, completed using reference TRBV5-1 and TRBJ2-1, is KAGVTQTPRYLIKTRGQQVTLSCSPISGHRSVSWYQQTPGQGLQFLFEYFSETQRNKGNFPGRFSGRQFSNSRSEMNVSTLELGDSALYLCASSFSPAGTIGRIREQFFGPGTRLTVL.

This clonotype was observed a few times. J is TRBJ2-7 and V is TRBV6-1, with TRBD2 matching 11 bases. This CDR3 is 15 amino acids long. From germline, CDR1 is MNHNS and CDR2 SASEGT. After removal of 6 bases from V and 4 bases from J, the junction contained 8 bases not matched to a gene. CDR3 amino acids: CASRLGTSGAYEQYF. DNA for the CDR3: TGTGCCAGCAGGCTTGGGACTAGCGGAGCATACGAGCAGTACTTC.

This clonotype was picked up many times. The genes are TRBV2 and TRBJ1-1, with D maybe TRBD1 (5 bases). Looked up from germline, CDR1 is SNHLY and CDR2 is FYNNEI. The V end was cut by 6 bases, the J end by 4 bases, with 12 bases between. This CDR3 contains 13 residues. The CDR3 sequence: CASRGGVGTEAFF. CDR3 bases: TGTGCCAGCAGAGGAGGGGTAGGCACTGAAGCTTTCTTT.

Ten or more counts support this clonotype. The rearrangement links TRBV20-1 to TRBJ2-7, with D maybe TRBD1 (6 bases). The CDR3 runs to 15 residues. V was clipped by 0 bases and J by 1 base, with 13 bases between them. Per the germline V gene, CDR1 is DFQATT and CDR2 is SNEGSKA (reference sequence). The CDR3 reads CSARDRAGESYEQYF. For the CDR3, the DNA is TGCAGTGCTAGAGACCGGGCAGGGGAGTCCTACGAGCAGTACTTC.

This clonotype came up many times. The chain carries TRBV11-2 and TRBJ2-2; D gene unclear. V was clipped by 5 bases and J by 6 bases, with 10 bases between them. From germline, CDR1 is SGHAT and CDR2 FQNNGV. The CDR3 has 13 amino acids. The CDR3 region has the DNA TGTGCCAGCAGCCGTTTGTCTGCCGGGGAGCTGTTTTTT. Protein sequence: CASSRLSAGELFF.

This clonotype was picked up a small number of times. J is TRBJ2-2 and V is TRBV20-1; 7 bases agree with TRBD2. The CDR3 consists of 14 residues. The V and J ends lost 5 bases and 4 bases, in that order; junction bases with no gene match: 7. The V gene's germline CDR1 is DFQATT and CDR2 SNEGSKA (reference sequence). The CDR3: CSAGPSGLTGELFF. The DNA for the CDR3 is TGCAGTGCTGGTCCTAGCGGTCTCACCGGGGAGCTGTTTTTT.

Only a few counts were recorded for this clonotype. CDR3 bases: TGTGCCAGCAGCGTAACTGACAGCATAAAGAACACTGAAGCTTTCTTT. It yields the protein CASSVTDSIKNTEAFF. The J gene is TRBJ1-1, the V gene TRBV9; TRBD1 is a possible D gene (5 bases). The CDR3 is 16 residues long. V gave up 1 base and J gave up 1 base, with 14 bases separating them. Looked up from germline, CDR1 is SGDLS and CDR2 is YYNGEE.

This clonotype showed up many times. This chain joins TRBV20-1 and TRBJ1-1; D unclear. The CDR3 contains 14 residues. The V gene's germline CDR1 is DFQATT and CDR2 SNEGSKA (reference sequence). V was clipped by 3 bases and J by 1 base, with 12 bases between them. CDR3 region: CSASPWTGNTEAFF. The CDR3 bases are TGCAGTGCTAGTCCTTGGACTGGGAACACTGAAGCTTTCTTT.

In nucleotides, the CDR3 is TGTGCCAGCAGCCCTCTCGGGGGCATGAACACTGAAGCTTTCTTT. Translated, it gives CASSPLGGMNTEAFF. The chain employs TRBV13 and TRBJ1-1; the D gene is possibly TRBD1 (6 bases). This CDR3 spans 15 amino acids. Trimming cost V 5 bases and J 0 bases, with 13 bases left between them. CDR1 is PRHDT, CDR2 FYEKMQ, per germline (reference sequence). The full variable domain, rest sourced from reference TRBV13 and TRBJ1-1, is AAGVIQSPRHLIKEKRETATLKCYPIPRHDTVYWYQQGPGQDPQFLISFYEKMQSDKGSIPDRFSAQQFSDYHSELNMSSLELGDSALYFCASSPLGGMNTEAFFGQGTRLTVV.

This clonotype has at least ten counts. The chain has TRBV12-3 or TRBV12-4 and TRBJ1-5, with D maybe TRBD1 (5 bases). V lost 6 bases and J lost 2, with 11 bases in between. The CDR3 is 14 amino acids. Written as DNA, the CDR3 is TGTGCCAGCAGAGAGCAGGGAGGCAATCAGCCCCAGCATTTT. It yields the protein CASREQGGNQPQHF.

This clonotype was seen at least ten times. The rearrangement links TRBV7-9 to TRBJ2-5; D possibly corresponds to TRBD2 (6 bases). CDR3 length: 14 amino acids. Germline lookup yields CDR1 SEHNR and CDR2 FQNEAQ (reference sequence). Deletions cut 9 bases from V and 5 bases from J, with 19 bases between. CDR3 sequence reads: CARGSGEDRETQYF. DNA of the CDR3: TGTGCCAGAGGAAGTGGGGAGGATCGGGAGACCCAGTACTTC.

The chain carries TRBV7-2 and TRBJ2-7, with D unclear. The CDR3 is 14 amino acids. The germline V gene has CDR1 SGHTA and CDR2 FQGNSA. V was trimmed by 2 bases and J by 4 bases, leaving 12 bases between them. This chain's CDR3 is CASSLLTGYYEQYF. CDR3 nucleotide sequence: TGTGCCAGCAGCTTATTGACCGGATATTACGAGCAGTACTTC.

This clonotype was detected many times. The rearrangement links TRBV12-3 or TRBV12-4 to TRBJ2-7; TRBD1 matches 9 bases. V dropped 5 bases and J dropped 7; count of bases not matched to a gene: 6. The CDR3 runs to 13 residues. The DNA for the CDR3 is TGTGCCAGCAGTCGGACAGGGGTGGGAGAGCAGTACTTC. Residues: CASSRTGVGEQYF.